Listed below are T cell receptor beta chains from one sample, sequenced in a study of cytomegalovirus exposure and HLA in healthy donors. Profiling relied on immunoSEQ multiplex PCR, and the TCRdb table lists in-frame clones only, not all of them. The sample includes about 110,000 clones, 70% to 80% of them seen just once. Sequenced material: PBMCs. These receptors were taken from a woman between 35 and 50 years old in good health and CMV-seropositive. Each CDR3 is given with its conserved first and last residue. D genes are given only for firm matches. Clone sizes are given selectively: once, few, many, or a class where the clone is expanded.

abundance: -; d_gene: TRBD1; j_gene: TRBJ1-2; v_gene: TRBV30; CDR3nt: TGTGCCTGGAGTGTTCCTGGGACAGGGGGCTTAAATGGCTACACCTTC; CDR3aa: CAWSVPGTGGLNGYTF
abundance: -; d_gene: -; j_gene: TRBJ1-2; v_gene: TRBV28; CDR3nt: TGTGCCAGCAGTACACGACAGCTTTATGGCTACACCTTC; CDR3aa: CASSTRQLYGYTF
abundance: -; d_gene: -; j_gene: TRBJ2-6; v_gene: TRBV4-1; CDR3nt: TGCGCCAGCAGCGAATCGAGGGGGTCTGGGGCCAACGTCCTGACTTTC; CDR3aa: CASSESRGSGANVLTF
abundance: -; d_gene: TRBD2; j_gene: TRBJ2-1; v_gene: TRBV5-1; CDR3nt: TGCGCCACCAACGTAGGGCGGGAGGGGTCCTACAATGAGCAGTTCTTC; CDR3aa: CATNVGREGSYNEQFF
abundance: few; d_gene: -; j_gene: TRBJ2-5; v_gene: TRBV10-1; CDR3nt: TGCGCCAGCAGTGAGTCAGAGGCAGCAACATGGCAAGAGACCCAGTACTTC; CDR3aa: CASSESEAATWQETQYF
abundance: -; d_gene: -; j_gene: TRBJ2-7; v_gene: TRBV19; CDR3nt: TGTGCCAGTAGGACTACTACTTCCTACGAGCAGTACTTC; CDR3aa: CASRTTTSYEQYF
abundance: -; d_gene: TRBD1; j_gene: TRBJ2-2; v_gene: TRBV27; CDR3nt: TGTGCCAGCAGTTGGGCCACACCGGGACAGGGCCAGGCCGGGGAGCTGTTTTTT; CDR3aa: CASSWATPGQGQAGELFF
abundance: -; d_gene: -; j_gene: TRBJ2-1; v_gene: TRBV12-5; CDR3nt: TGTGCTAGTGGTTTGGTACGACTCGAGCGGAGAAACAATGAGCAGTTCTTC; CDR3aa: CASGLVRLERRNNEQFF
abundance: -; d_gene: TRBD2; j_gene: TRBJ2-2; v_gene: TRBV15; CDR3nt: TGTGCCACCAGCAGAGATCGGGCGGGGGGGCCAAACACCGGGGAGCTGTTTTTT; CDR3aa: CATSRDRAGGPNTGELFF
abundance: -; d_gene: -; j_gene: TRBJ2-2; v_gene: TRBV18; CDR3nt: TGTGCCAGCTCACCACTGGGACAACCGTCTCCGAACACCGGGGAGCTGTTTTTT; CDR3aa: CASSPLGQPSPNTGELFF
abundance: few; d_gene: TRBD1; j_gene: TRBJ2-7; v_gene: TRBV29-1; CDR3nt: TGCAGCGTTCTGGGCTCCGGGACAGACTACGAGCAGTACTTC; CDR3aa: CSVLGSGTDYEQYF
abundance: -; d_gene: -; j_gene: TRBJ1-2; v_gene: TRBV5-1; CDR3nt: TGCGCCAGCAGCTTGGGGCAGGGAACATATGGCTACACCTTC; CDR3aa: CASSLGQGTYGYTF
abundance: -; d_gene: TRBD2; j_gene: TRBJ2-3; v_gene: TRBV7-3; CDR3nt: TGTGCCAGCAGCCCTAGCGGGGGCACAGATACGCAGTATTTT; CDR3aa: CASSPSGGTDTQYF
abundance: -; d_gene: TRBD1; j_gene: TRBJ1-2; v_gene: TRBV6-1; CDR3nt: TGTGCCAGCAGTGAGAACGTCAGGGGGTATGGCTACACCTTC; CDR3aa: CASSENVRGYGYTF
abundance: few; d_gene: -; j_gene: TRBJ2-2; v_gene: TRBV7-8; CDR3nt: TGTGCCAGCAGCTTAGCGGGAGGGAACACCGGGGAGCTGTTTTTT; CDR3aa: CASSLAGGNTGELFF
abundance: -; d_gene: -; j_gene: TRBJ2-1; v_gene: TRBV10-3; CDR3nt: TGTGCCATCAGTGAGGGGGGGGGCCAAGGGCATGAGCAGTTCTTC; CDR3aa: CAISEGGGQGHEQFF
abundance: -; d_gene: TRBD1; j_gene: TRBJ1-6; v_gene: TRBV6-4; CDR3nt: TGTGCCAGCAGTGCCCAGACAGGGGGCGGTTCACCCCTCCACTTT; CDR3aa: CASSAQTGGGSPLHF
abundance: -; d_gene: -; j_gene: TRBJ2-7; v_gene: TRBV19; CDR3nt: TGTGCCAGTAGCGGACAGAGCTACGAGCAGTACTTC; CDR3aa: CASSGQSYEQYF
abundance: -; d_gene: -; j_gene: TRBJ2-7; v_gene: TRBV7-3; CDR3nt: TGTGCCAGCAGCTTACAGGGCGGGAATCACGAGCAGTACTTC; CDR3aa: CASSLQGGNHEQYF
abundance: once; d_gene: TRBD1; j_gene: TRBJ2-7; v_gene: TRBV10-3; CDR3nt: TGTGCCATCAGTGAGGGGGGACAGGGGGCACGGATCTCCTACGAGCAGTACTTC; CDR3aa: CAISEGGQGARISYEQYF
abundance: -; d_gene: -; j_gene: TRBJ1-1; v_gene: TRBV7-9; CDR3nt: TGTGCCAGCAGCTTACAGGGTTTGAACACTGAAGCTTTCTTT; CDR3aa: CASSLQGLNTEAFF
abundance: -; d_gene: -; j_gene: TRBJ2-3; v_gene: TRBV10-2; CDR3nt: TGCGCCAGCAGTGGGCGCGGGGACACAGATACGCAGTATTTT; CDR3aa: CASSGRGDTDTQYF
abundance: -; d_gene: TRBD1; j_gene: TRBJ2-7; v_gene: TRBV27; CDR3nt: TGTGCCAGCCGGCCGGGACAGGGGGCGCGGTACGAGCAGTACTTC; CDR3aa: CASRPGQGARYEQYF
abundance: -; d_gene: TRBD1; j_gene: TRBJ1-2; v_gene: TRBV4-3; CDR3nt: TGCGCCAGCAGCCAATGGGACAGGCAGGGTTCGTCTGGCTACACCTTC; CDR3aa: CASSQWDRQGSSGYTF
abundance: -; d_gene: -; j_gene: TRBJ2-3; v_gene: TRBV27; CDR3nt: TGTGCCAGCAGTTTTCCGGGGAGCACAGATACGCAGTATTTT; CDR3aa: CASSFPGSTDTQYF
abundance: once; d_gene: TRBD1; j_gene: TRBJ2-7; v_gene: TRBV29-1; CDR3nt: TGCAGCGTTCTCCGGACAGGTGTATACGAGCAGTACTTC; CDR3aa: CSVLRTGVYEQYF
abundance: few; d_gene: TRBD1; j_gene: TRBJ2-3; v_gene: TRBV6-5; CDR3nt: TGTGCCAGCAGCCGGACAGGGAAAAGCACAGATACGCAGTATTTT; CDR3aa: CASSRTGKSTDTQYF
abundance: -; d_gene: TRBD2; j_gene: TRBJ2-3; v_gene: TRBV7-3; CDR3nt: TGTGCCAGCAGCTTCTGGGCGGGGGACACAGATACGCAGTATTTT; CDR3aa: CASSFWAGDTDTQYF
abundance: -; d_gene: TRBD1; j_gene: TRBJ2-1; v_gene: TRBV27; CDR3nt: TGTGCCAGCAGTACACAGGGGGATGAGCAGTTCTTC; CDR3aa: CASSTQGDEQFF
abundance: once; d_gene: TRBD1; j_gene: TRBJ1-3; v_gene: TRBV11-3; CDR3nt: TGTGCCACCTCGACAGGGAGTGGAAACACCATATATTTT; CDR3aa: CATSTGSGNTIYF
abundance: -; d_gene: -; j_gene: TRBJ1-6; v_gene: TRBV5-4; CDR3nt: TGTGCCAGCAGCCCGTGGGGGGGAAATGGTCCCCTCCACTTT; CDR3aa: CASSPWGGNGPLHF
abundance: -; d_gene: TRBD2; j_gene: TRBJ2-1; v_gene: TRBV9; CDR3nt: TGTGCCAGCAGCGTAGTTTCCGGGTTAGCGGGGTTCAATGAGCAGTTCTTC; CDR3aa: CASSVVSGLAGFNEQFF
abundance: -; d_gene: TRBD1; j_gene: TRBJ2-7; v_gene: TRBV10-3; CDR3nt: TGTGCCACCGACCCGGGACAGGGTGGCGAGCAGTACTTC; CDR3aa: CATDPGQGGEQYF
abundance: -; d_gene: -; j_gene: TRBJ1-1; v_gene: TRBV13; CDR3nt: TGTGCCAGCAGCTCAAGTGGCGTAAGGGGTGAAGCTTTCTTT; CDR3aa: CASSSSGVRGEAFF
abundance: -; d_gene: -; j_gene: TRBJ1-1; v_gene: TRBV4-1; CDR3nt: TGCGCCAGCAGCCAAGTTCAGGGATGGGGCACTGAAGCTTTCTTT; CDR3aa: CASSQVQGWGTEAFF
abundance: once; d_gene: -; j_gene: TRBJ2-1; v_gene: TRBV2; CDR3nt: TGTGCCAGCAGGGGAGACTGGAGCTCCTACAATGAGCAGTTCTTC; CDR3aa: CASRGDWSSYNEQFF
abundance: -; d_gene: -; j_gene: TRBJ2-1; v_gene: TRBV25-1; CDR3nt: TGTGCCAGCAGTGACCAGGGCCCAAATGAGCAGTTCTTC; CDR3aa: CASSDQGPNEQFF
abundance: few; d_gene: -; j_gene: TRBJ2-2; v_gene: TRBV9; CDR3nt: TGTGCCAGCAGCGTGACACTCCAGGAGAACACCGGGGAGCTGTTTTTT; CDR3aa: CASSVTLQENTGELFF
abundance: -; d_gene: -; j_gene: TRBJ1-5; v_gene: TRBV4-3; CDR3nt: TGCGCCAGCAGCCAAGAGTCTGGGGAGGGTCAGCCCCAGCATTTT; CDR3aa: CASSQESGEGQPQHF
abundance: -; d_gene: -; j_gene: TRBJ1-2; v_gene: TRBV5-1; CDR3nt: TGCGCCAGCAGCTTCTCGACACCGAACTATGGCTACACCTTC; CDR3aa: CASSFSTPNYGYTF
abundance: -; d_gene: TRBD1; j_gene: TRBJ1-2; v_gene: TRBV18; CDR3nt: TGTGCCAGCTCACCGGCACAGGGGGACTATGGCTACACCTTC; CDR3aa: CASSPAQGDYGYTF
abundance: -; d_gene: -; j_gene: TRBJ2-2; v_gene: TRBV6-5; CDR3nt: TGTGCCAGCAGTTATGTGGGCGGGGCGAACACCGGGGAGCTGTTTTTT; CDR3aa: CASSYVGGANTGELFF
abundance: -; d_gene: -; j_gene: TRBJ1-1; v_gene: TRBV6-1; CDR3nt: TGTGCCAGCAGTGAAGACTTCCCGGGGGCTTTCTTT; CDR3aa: CASSEDFPGAFF
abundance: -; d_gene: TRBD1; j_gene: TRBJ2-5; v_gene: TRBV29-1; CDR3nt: TGCAGCGTTGAACAGGGGGCAGCCCAAGAGACCCAGTACTTC; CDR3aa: CSVEQGAAQETQYF
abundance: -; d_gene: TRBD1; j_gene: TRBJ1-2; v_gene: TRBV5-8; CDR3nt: TGTGCCAGCAGCCCGGGACAGGGCAGGGGGTATGGCTACACCTTC; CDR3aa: CASSPGQGRGYGYTF